This T cell receptor (beta chain) was profiled in a study of blood T cells in healthy people across ages. Findings of the study overall: Per million T cells, TCR beta diversity dropped about linearly as age rose.

A second PCR, run for roughly 7 to 12 cycles, used a sample-barcoded 5' primer plus a J-beta primer mix. A template-switch adaptor containing 12 random nucleotides labeled each cDNA molecule. One entry per CDR3 protein results from TCRdb running MiXCR on the 5' RACE reads. Of approximately 960,000 distinct CDR3 sequences detected, 25% to 35% appear once; the ten largest clones hold 10%. Losses at the gene ends were 5 bases for V and 1 base for J; bases not matched to a gene: 8. The CDR3 is 16 residues long. Germline V gives CDR1 MNHEY, CDR2 SMNVEV (reference sequence). Regarding this clonotype: Its target is not known.

This same sample was also part of a study on T cells of mothers and their children.

Source material: blood. This clonotype was obtained from a woman in her thirties or forties in good health. This chain joins TRBV27 and TRBJ1-5, with TRBD1 matching 7 bases. The DNA for the CDR3 is TGTGCCAGCAGTGTCGGGACAGACCCCAGCAATCAGCCCCAGCATTTT. Protein: CASSVGTDPSNQPQHF.